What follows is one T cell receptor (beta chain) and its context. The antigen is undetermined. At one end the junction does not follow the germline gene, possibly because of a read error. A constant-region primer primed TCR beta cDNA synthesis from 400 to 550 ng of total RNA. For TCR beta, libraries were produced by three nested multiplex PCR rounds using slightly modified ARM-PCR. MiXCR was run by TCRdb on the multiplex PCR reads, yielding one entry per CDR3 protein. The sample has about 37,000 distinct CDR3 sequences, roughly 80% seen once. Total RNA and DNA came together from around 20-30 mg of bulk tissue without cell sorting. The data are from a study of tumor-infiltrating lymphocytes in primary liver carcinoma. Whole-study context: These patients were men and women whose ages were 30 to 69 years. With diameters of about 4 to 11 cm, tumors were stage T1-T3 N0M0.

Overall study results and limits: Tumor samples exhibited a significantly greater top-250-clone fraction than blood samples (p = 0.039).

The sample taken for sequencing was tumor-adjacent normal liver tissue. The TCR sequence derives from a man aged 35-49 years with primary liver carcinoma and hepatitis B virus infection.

CDR3 coding DNA: TGTACCAGGAGCCCGACGGCTGGGGCCAACGTCCTGACTTTC. Its translation is CTRSPTAGANVLTF. This chain links TRBV5-8 with TRBJ2-6; no firm D call. From germline, CDR1 is SGHTS and CDR2 YDEGEE. The CDR3 runs to 14 residues.